These T cell receptor beta chains were read from a single sample in a study of blood T cell repertoires in COVID-19. The protocol was immunoSEQ multiplex PCR, while the TCRdb copy is restricted to in-frame clones and leaves out a portion. The sample shows tens of thousands of clones, roughly nine tenths of them seen only once. Sequencing was carried out using peripheral blood. Source of these receptors: a human donor in a cohort sampled during active COVID-19. The conserved cysteine and the conserved F or W are not part of the CDR3 here. Expanded clones get a size class; other rows say once, few or many, or leave the size out.

v_gene	abundance	CDR3aa
TRBV9	.	ASSVAGLGSNTDTQY
TRBV29-1	.	SVEVGQNTEAF
TRBV6-1	few	ASSEASQASYEQY
TRBV7-9	.	ASSGTSGTDEQY
TRBV15	.	ATSITGQMNTEAF
TRBV19	.	ASSAGLAGLNEQF
TRBV7-9	.	ASSPSWGQGIVTQY
TRBV15	.	ATSRVQDSNFNQPQH
TRBV9	.	ASSVGRGSTDTQY
TRBV15	.	ATSRGAGAYEQY
TRBV28	.	ASSPPGEGETQY
TRBV18	.	ASSPGTGGLETQY
TRBV2	.	ASSRTSSTDTQY
TRBV9	.	ASSVTSGTSYNEQF
TRBV27	.	ASSPRQGNYGYT
TRBV29-1	.	SVVGEAYEQY
TRBV7-8	.	ASSQGTSGRTDTQY
TRBV4-2	few	ASSQDGRGTSGSEQF
TRBV13	once	ASSFPGSQNTGELF
TRBV7-2	few	ASRLQGPSNQPQH
TRBV29-1	.	SGGDRNNEQF
TRBV27	few	ASSLDLARTGLYSNQPQH
TRBV19	.	ASSIRPSSYNEQF
TRBV3-1/TRBV3-2	once	ASSQVCSVRGPETQY
TRBV2	.	ASTVTGGTEAF
TRBV2	.	ASGGGTRNQPQH
TRBV11-2	.	ASSLTGKGSNEQF
TRBV11-2	.	ASSLVGSPPDTQY
TRBV9	.	ASSVGGENTGELF
TRBV20-1	.	SASRTGGINEQY
TRBV27	.	ASSLRAPLPDRGYNEQF
TRBV6-6	few	ASSLRGTSYEQY
TRBV6-1	.	ASSDRGQETQY
TRBV5-6	.	ASSPEPSGGRKDEQY
TRBV28	.	ASSLTSGIRGYNEQF
TRBV3-1/TRBV3-2	.	ASSHAQGFEPYNEQF
TRBV6-5	once	ASRGTTNYEQY
TRBV6-4	once	ASIAGGWPYEQY
TRBV7-3	.	ASSFTGGNTEAF
TRBV3-1/TRBV3-2	.	ASSQDTHSSYEQY
TRBV7-9	.	ASSLRSTEAF
TRBV5-8	.	ASRPTGSETQY
TRBV18	.	ASSPQGATGTYEQY
TRBV10-3	.	AISGGDPSTDTQY
TRBV28	.	ASSFPPKPSAGSPYGYT